One sample yielded the 12 T cell receptor beta chains listed below, sequenced in a study of blood T cell repertoires in COVID-19. The method was immunoSEQ multiplex PCR; TCRdb's version includes in-frame clones alone and lacks a portion of them. Of about 130,000 clones detected, around 88% appear once; the ten largest clones hold 10%. Sample: peripheral blood. These TCRs come from a man over 45 with acute or convalescent COVID-19.

The V call is TRBV28, the J call TRBJ1-1, with 11 bases matching TRBD1. V lost 1 base, J lost 4 bases, and 2 bases stayed unmatched. Germline-derived CDR1 and CDR2 are MDHEN and SYDVKM. The length of the CDR3 is 15 residues. CDR3 DNA sequence: TGTGCCAGCAGTTTATTGGGGACAGGGGGCACTGAAGCTTTCTTT. Translated: CASSLLGTGGTEAFF.

The chain joins TRBV20-1 to TRBJ2-5; D is uncertain. Germline-derived CDR1 and CDR2 are DFQATT and SNEGSKA (reference sequence). Trimming took off 3 bases at V and 4 bases at J, with 15 bases between the two ends. This CDR3 contains 14 residues. The CDR3 bases are TGCAGTGCTAGTGTTCCTGGGCATCCAGAGACCCAGTACTTC. Amino acid sequence: CSASVPGHPETQYF.

The rearrangement links TRBV3-1 (or the pseudogene TRBV3-2) to TRBJ2-3, with TRBD2 matching over 14 bases. V gave up 4 bases and J gave up 6 bases; unmatched junction bases: 15. CDR1 and CDR2 (germline): LGHDT, YNNKEL (reference sequence). The CDR3 is 19 residues long. CDR3 residues: CASSLGLAGGSIRGDTQYF. In DNA form, the CDR3 reads TGTGCCAGCAGCCTAGGACTAGCGGGAGGATCAATAAGAGGCGATACGCAGTATTTT.

The chain combines TRBV3-1 (or the pseudogene TRBV3-2) with TRBJ2-2; possibly TRBD1 for D (5 bases). Between the trimmed V and J ends, which lost 3 bases and 0 bases, there was a span of 11 bases. CDR1 and CDR2 (germline): LGHDT, YNNKEL (reference sequence). The CDR3 is 16 amino acids. The CDR3 DNA is TGTGCCAGCAGCCATTCTAGGGGATCGAACACCGGGGAGCTGTTTTTT. The encoded protein is CASSHSRGSNTGELFF.

The chain uses TRBV30 and TRBJ1-1; 8 nucleotides line up with TRBD1. Germline V gene sequence: CDR1 GTSNPN, CDR2 SVGIG (reference sequence). The trim removed 4 bases at V and 1 base at J, leaving 11 bases unmatched. The CDR3 totals 16 residues. CDR3 bases: TGTGCCTGGACAGGGGGCAAGGTAGTTGAGAACACTGAAGCTTTCTTT. This translates into CAWTGGKVVENTEAFF.

This clone has only a few counts. The chain carries TRBV19 and TRBJ1-4; 7 nucleotides line up with TRBD1. Germline V gene lookup returns CDR1 LNHDA and CDR2 SQIVND (reference sequence). The CDR3 contains 17 residues. V lost 4 bases and J lost 0; bases outside the gene matches: 8. This chain's CDR3 is CASSRMPGQTTNEKLFF. The CDR3 DNA reads as TGTGCCAGTAGTAGAATGCCGGGACAGACAACTAATGAAAAACTGTTTTTT.

The V and J genes are TRBV5-1 and TRBJ2-1; 8 bases fit TRBD2. V was clipped by 4 bases and J by 1 base; unmatched bases: 7. The CDR3 is made up of 16 amino acids. CDR1 is SGHRS, CDR2 YFSETQ, per germline. The CDR3 nucleotides read TGCGCCAGCAGCGAGGGACTAGGTGTTTCCTACAATGAGCAGTTCTTC. This translates into CASSEGLGVSYNEQFF.

The CDR3 nucleotides read TGTGCCAGCAGTCACAGGATAACTAATGAAAAACTGTTTTTT. This sequence encodes CASSHRITNEKLFF. The V and J genes are TRBV6-5 and TRBJ1-4, with D possibly TRBD1 on 5 matching bases. Between the trimmed V and J ends, which lost 5 bases and 1 base, there was a span of 8 bases. The germline V gene has CDR1 MNHEY and CDR2 SVGAGI. This CDR3 is 14 amino acids long.

V is TRBV9 and J is TRBJ2-2; TRBD1 agrees at 8 bases. CDR1 is SGDLS and CDR2 is YYNGEE in the germline V gene. This CDR3 has 16 amino acids. V dropped 4 bases and J dropped 3; count of bases not matched to a gene: 8. The CDR3 sequence: CASSTNPGGDTGELFF. CDR3 DNA sequence: TGTGCCAGCAGCACCAACCCAGGGGGCGACACCGGGGAGCTGTTTTTT.

As concerns this clone: The sample has other DNA sequences that encode this CDR3 too. The rearrangement links TRBV11-2 to TRBJ2-3; weak D call: TRBD1 (6 bases). The CDR3 contains 15 residues. Trimming took off 2 bases at V and 0 bases at J, with 9 bases between the two ends. The germline V gene encodes CDR1 SGHAT and CDR2 FQNNGV. The CDR3 DNA reads as TGTGCCAGCAGCTTAACAGGGTCTAGCACAGATACGCAGTATTTT. Its protein product is CASSLTGSSTDTQYF.

This chain links TRBV4-1 with TRBJ2-7, with 12 positions matching TRBD1. Germline trimming cut 3 bases from V and 0 bases from J; bases unmatched to any gene: 12. Per the germline V gene, CDR1 is MGHRA and CDR2 is YSYEKL. The CDR3 sequence is 19 residues long. The CDR3 sequence is CASSHYHGTGGLRSYEQYF. The CDR3 DNA sequence: TGCGCCAGCAGCCATTATCACGGGACAGGGGGCCTTCGCTCCTACGAGCAGTACTTC.

Notes on this clone: Additional DNA sequences in this sample encode the identical CDR3. V usage is TRBV7-8 and J usage is TRBJ1-1, with a weak D call TRBD1 (6 bases). CDR1 is SGHVS, CDR2 FQNEAQ, per germline. The CDR3 is 14 residues long. Trimming stripped 1 base from V and 2 bases from J, with 8 bases between. The CDR3 coding sequence is TGTGCCAGCAGCTTAGTAGGGGGAAACACTGAAGCTTTCTTT. It yields the protein CASSLVGGNTEAFF.